These 13 T cell receptor beta chains were sequenced from one sample in a study of vaccination and CD4 T cells after COVID-19. The time point was: late sampling 161 to 241 days after vaccination in three convalescent patients. Documented treatment: roughly nine-day PBMC culture with coronavirus spike peptide pools or control peptides (ViraFEST assay). The antigens these receptors bind are not known. Sequencing of cultured CD4+ T cell DNA used the Oncomine TCR Beta short-read assay. TCRdb independently ran MiXCR on the PCR reads; one entry per CDR3 protein. The sample gives some 25,000 distinct CDR3 sequences, 30% of which show up once; less than 4% is in the top ten. Sequenced here: CD4+ T cells from blood, cultured in vitro, sampled about 7 months after SARS-CoV-2 vaccination. These receptors were collected from a human donor who had recovered from COVID-19.

The rearrangement uses TRBV28 and TRBJ2-3; the D is unclear. V lost 6 bases, J lost 0 bases, and 4 bases lay in between. In germline, CDR1 is MDHEN, CDR2 SYDVKM. The CDR3 has 12 amino acids. CDR3 in amino acids: CASRQSTDTQYF. The CDR3 nucleotides are TGTGCCAGCAGACAGAGCACAGATACGCAGTATTTT.

This clonotype was seen more than once but under ten times. This chain uses TRBV24-1 with TRBJ2-7; D may be TRBD1 (6 bases). The CDR3 contains 13 residues. The V gene's germline CDR1 is KGHDR and CDR2 SFDVKD. V shed 10 bases and J shed 8 bases, with 20 bases lying between them. CDR3 DNA: TGTGCCACTCAAGTGGGGGCGGATTTCAAGCAGTACTTC. Residues: CATQVGADFKQYF.

This clonotype was seen more than once but under ten times. The V and J genes are TRBV20-1 and TRBJ1-3; TRBD1 matches 9 bases. CDR3 length equals 15 residues. Germline-derived CDR1 and CDR2 are DFQATT and SNEGSKA (reference sequence). Trimming took 5 bases from V and 3 from J; bases not matched to a gene: 8. CDR3 in amino acids: CSAVTGTGFGNTIYF. The CDR3 DNA sequence: TGCAGTGCTGTAACCGGGACAGGGTTTGGAAACACCATATATTTT.

V usage is TRBV6-5 and J usage is TRBJ2-3, with D perhaps TRBD1 (7 bases). Germline loops: CDR1 MNHEY, CDR2 SVGAGI. This CDR3 is 15 amino acids long. With 4 bases removed from V and 4 bases from J, the gap between germline ends came to 15 bases. The CDR3 is CASSSTQGRPDTQYF. The DNA for the CDR3 is TGTGCCAGCAGTTCCACACAGGGGAGGCCAGATACGCAGTATTTT.

This clonotype has just a few counts. The chain is built from TRBV28 and TRBJ1-2; no definite D call. Germline V gene lookup returns CDR1 MDHEN and CDR2 SYDVKM. Trimming took 7 bases from V and 8 from J, leaving 14 bases between them. The CDR3 runs 12 residues. The CDR3 DNA reads TGTGCCAGCATCGGAATAGAGGACGGCTACACCTTC. Translated: CASIGIEDGYTF.

This clonotype came up a few times. The chain carries TRBV7-9 and TRBJ1-2, with D unresolved. V was trimmed by 2 bases and J by 6 bases, leaving 7 bases between them. This CDR3 region has 12 residues. Germline CDR1 is SEHNR and CDR2 is FQNEAQ (reference sequence). The CDR3 sequence: CASSLLAHGYTF. DNA for the CDR3: TGTGCCAGCAGCTTACTGGCCCATGGCTACACCTTC.

CDR3 in DNA: TGCAGTGCTAGAGATGGACAACAACCCAATCAGCCCCAGCATTTT. Encoded protein: CSARDGQQPNQPQHF. The V and J genes are TRBV20-1 and TRBJ1-5, with a tentative D call TRBD1 (5 bases). V lost 0 bases and J 3 bases, leaving 12 bases between the germline ends. The CDR3 totals 15 residues. Germline V gene sequence: CDR1 DFQATT, CDR2 SNEGSKA (reference sequence).

By frequency in the sample, this clonotype is medium-sized. This rearrangement joins TRBV15 to TRBJ1-2; TRBD1 might be the D (5 bases). V was trimmed by 5 bases and J by 5 bases, leaving 9 bases between them. CDR1 is LNHNV, CDR2 YYDKDF, per germline (reference sequence). This CDR3 region has 12 residues. CDR3 sequence: CATSGRVYGYTF. As DNA, the CDR3 is TGTGCCACCAGCGGCAGGGTTTATGGCTACACCTTC.

The chain couples TRBV28 to TRBJ2-7; TRBD2 agrees at 10 bases. J was trimmed by 3 bases and V by 4 bases; bases with no gene match: 3. In germline, CDR1 is MDHEN, CDR2 SYDVKM. CDR3 size: 14 residues. CDR3 loop: CASSSSSGGYEQYF. CDR3 DNA sequence: TGTGCCAGCAGTTCATCTAGCGGGGGCTACGAGCAGTACTTC.

This clonotype showed up just a few times. This rearrangement joins TRBV20-1 to TRBJ2-7; 9 nucleotides align to TRBD2. Germline values: CDR1 DFQATT, CDR2 SNEGSKA (reference sequence). The V and J ends lost 1 base and 1 base, in that order; junction bases with no gene match: 11. The CDR3 covers 17 residues. The CDR3 nucleotides read TGCAGTGCTAGAGTTGTTGGCGGGAGGGCCCGATCCTACGAGCAGTACTTC. Its translation: CSARVVGGRARSYEQYF.

In this sample, this clonotype turned up a few times. J is TRBJ1-5 and V is TRBV28; 7 bases align to TRBD1. The V segment lost 3 bases and the J segment 7 bases; nucleotides outside the gene matches: 12. The CDR3 runs to 16 residues. Per the germline V gene, CDR1 is MDHEN and CDR2 is SYDVKM. This chain's CDR3 is CASSLLDRVMGQPQHF. CDR3 coding DNA: TGTGCCAGCAGTTTGCTAGACAGGGTCATGGGGCAGCCCCAGCATTTT.

This clonotype was picked up a small number of times. The CDR3 loop reads CASSQEPATYEQYF. In DNA, the CDR3 is TGCGCCAGCAGCCAAGAGCCAGCGACCTACGAGCAGTACTTC. The rearrangement joins TRBV4-1 to TRBJ2-7; no definite D call. Per the germline V gene, CDR1 is MGHRA and CDR2 is YSYEKL. The CDR3 loop spans 14 amino acids. The germline V and J ends were trimmed by 0 bases and 2 bases, with 8 bases remaining between them.

This clonotype came up a few times. J is TRBJ2-3 and V is TRBV20-1; the D gene is possibly TRBD1 (5 bases). V shed 5 bases and J shed 2 bases, with 8 bases lying between them. Germline-derived CDR1 and CDR2 are DFQATT and SNEGSKA (reference sequence). This CDR3 is 12 amino acids long. CDR3 nucleotide sequence: TGCAGTGCTCCGGACAACACAGATACGCAGTATTTT. The encoded protein is CSAPDNTDTQYF.